These 32 T cell receptor beta chains were all obtained from the same sample, sequenced in a study of control samples from healthy donors and cancer patients. TCRdb's copy holds only in-frame clones and misses some; the assay was immunoSEQ multiplex PCR. Of around 190,000 clones listed, over 85% are singletons. The material sequenced was blood. The receptors originated from a man aged 25-40 years in good health.

The rearrangement uses TRBV7-2 and TRBJ1-2, with 7 bases identical to TRBD1. Trimming removed 0 bases from V and 6 bases from J; junction bases left unmatched: 7. The CDR3 runs to 15 residues. Germline CDR1 and CDR2: SGHTA and FQGNSA. CDR3 in DNA: TGTGCCAGCAGCTTAGCGGGAGGGACAGCCAATGGCTACACCTTC. Amino acids: CASSLAGGTANGYTF.

This chain links TRBV2 with TRBJ2-7; D possibly corresponds to TRBD2 (5 bases). The CDR3 length is 11 residues. V lost 3 bases, J lost 7 bases, and 7 bases lay in between. Germline CDR1 is SNHLY and CDR2 is FYNNEI. The CDR3 reads CASSDTGEQYF. In nucleotides, the CDR3 is TGTGCCAGCAGTGACACGGGGGAGCAGTACTTC.

The V call is TRBV3-1 (or the pseudogene TRBV3-2), the J call TRBJ1-4; no clear D gene. CDR1 is LGHDT and CDR2 is YNNKEL in the germline V gene (reference sequence). Trimming took off 0 bases at V and 17 bases at J, with 16 bases between the two ends. This CDR3 is 13 amino acids long. DNA for the CDR3: TGTGCCAGCAGCCAAGATACGAATGGGAATAGCTTTTTT. Protein sequence: CASSQDTNGNSFF.

The chain links TRBV7-9 to TRBJ1-2; 9 bases fit TRBD1. With V trimmed by 4 bases and J by 8 bases, 8 bases remained unmatched. CDR3 length equals 14 residues. Germline V lookup: CDR1 SEHNR, CDR2 FQNEAQ (reference sequence). The CDR3 loop reads CASSSGTGRGGYTF. For the CDR3, the DNA is TGTGCCAGCAGCTCCGGGACAGGGCGTGGCGGCTACACCTTC.

Concerning this clone itself: Other DNA sequences in this specimen translate into the identical CDR3. V usage is TRBV12-3 or TRBV12-4 and J usage is TRBJ1-1; the D is unclear. This CDR3 comprises 13 residues. Between the trimmed V and J ends, which lost 3 bases and 2 bases, there was a span of 7 bases. The CDR3 coding sequence is TGTGCCAGCAGTTTTACGGAAAACACTGAAGCTTTCTTT. Protein: CASSFTENTEAFF.

The gene calls are TRBV3-1 (or the pseudogene TRBV3-2) and TRBJ2-3; D remains ambiguous. This CDR3 contains 14 residues. V gave up 0 bases and J gave up 4 bases, with 8 bases separating them. Per the germline V gene, CDR1 is LGHDT and CDR2 is YNNKEL (reference sequence). CDR3 sequence (DNA): TGTGCCAGCAGCCAAGACGGTACCCCAGATACGCAGTATTTT. This sequence encodes CASSQDGTPDTQYF.

DNA of the CDR3: TGTGCCATCAGTGAGTCCGCGGGGGAGGACTATGGCTACACCTTC. This gives the protein CAISESAGEDYGYTF. The rearrangement links TRBV10-3 to TRBJ1-2; D may be TRBD1 (5 bases). Germline V gene data show CDR1 as ENHRY and CDR2 as SYGVKD. The germline V and J ends were trimmed by 0 bases and 3 bases, with 11 bases remaining between them. CDR3 length: 15 residues.

This clone was recorded a few times. The rearrangement joins TRBV5-1 to TRBJ2-2, with 8 bases that match TRBD2. The CDR3 spans 15 residues. Germline-derived CDR1 and CDR2 are SGHRS and YFSETQ. V dropped 1 base and J dropped 5; count of bases not matched to a gene: 4. The CDR3 region has the DNA TGCGCCAGCAGCTTGTCTAGCGGGCCGACCGGGGAGCTGTTTTTT. Its translation is CASSLSSGPTGELFF.

This chain connects TRBV27 to TRBJ1-1, with D unclear. Trimming removed 6 bases at V and 4 bases at J, with 12 bases between. Germline loops: CDR1 MNHEY, CDR2 SMNVEV (reference sequence). The CDR3 has 13 amino acids. The CDR3: CASRQLEFTEAFF. Written as DNA, the CDR3 is TGTGCCAGCAGGCAACTTGAATTCACTGAAGCTTTCTTT.

A single count supports this clone. The chain's CDR3 is CASRGGQSNTGELFF. The CDR3 bases are TGTGCCAGCAGGGGGGGACAGTCGAACACCGGGGAGCTGTTTTTT. V and J are TRBV2 and TRBJ2-2; a possible D gene is TRBD1 (7 bases). V lost 6 bases, J lost 0 bases, and 11 bases lay in between. The germline V gene has CDR1 SNHLY and CDR2 FYNNEI. The CDR3 spans 15 residues.

This chain connects TRBV6-5 to TRBJ1-2, with TRBD1 identical over 9 bases. The germline V gene encodes CDR1 MNHEY and CDR2 SVGAGI. The J segment lost 4 bases and the V segment lost 6 bases, leaving 6 bases of the junction unmatched. CDR3 length: 14 amino acids. This CDR3 reads CASSRGQGSYGYTF. CDR3 in DNA: TGTGCCAGCAGCCGGGGACAGGGAAGCTATGGCTACACCTTC.

The V gene is TRBV6-5, the J gene TRBJ2-7; 7 bases are a match to TRBD2. Trimming cost V 6 bases and J 6 bases; bases outside gene matches: 11. The germline V gene encodes CDR1 MNHEY and CDR2 SVGAGI. The CDR3 sequence is 14 residues long. The CDR3 sequence is CASRSGLEGREQYF. As DNA, the CDR3 is TGTGCCAGCAGAAGCGGACTAGAGGGTCGCGAGCAGTACTTC.

The chain combines TRBV19 with TRBJ1-2; D remains unclear. Trimming removed 4 bases from V and 4 bases from J, with 16 bases in between. CDR3 length: 15 residues. Germline-derived CDR1 and CDR2 are LNHDA and SQIVND (reference sequence). The CDR3, as DNA: TGTGCCAGTAGTACCCAGGAGGGAGCTTCCTATGGCTACACCTTC. Protein product: CASSTQEGASYGYTF. The full variable domain, its missing parts supplied by reference TRBV19 and TRBJ1-2, is DGGITQSPKYLFRKEGQNVTLSCEQNLNHDAMYWYRQDPGQGLRLIYYSQIVNDFQKGDIAEGYSVSREKKESFPLTVTSAQKNPTAFYLCASSTQEGASYGYTFGSGTRLTVV.

This sequence joins TRBV14 and TRBJ2-3, with 10 nucleotides matching TRBD2. Germline V gene data show CDR1 as SGHDN and CDR2 as FVKESK. CDR3 length: 19 residues. V lost 5 bases to trimming and J lost 0 bases; unmatched junction nucleotides: 14. As DNA, the CDR3 is TGTGCCAGCAGCATCAGAGGGCTAGCGGGAGTCCCTAGCACAGATACGCAGTATTTT. This translates into CASSIRGLAGVPSTDTQYF.

This chain links TRBV5-6 with TRBJ1-2; the match to TRBD1 covers 7 bases. The V segment lost 3 bases and the J segment 2 bases; nucleotides outside the gene matches: 4. This CDR3 spans 14 amino acids. Germline-derived CDR1 and CDR2 are SGHDT and YYEEEE. Here the CDR3 DNA reads TGTGCCAGCAGCTCGACAGGGACAAACTATGGCTACACCTTC. This encodes CASSSTGTNYGYTF.

V usage is TRBV6-5 and J usage is TRBJ2-7; D is ambiguous. Per germline, CDR1 MNHEY and CDR2 SVGAGI. Deletions cut 4 bases from V and 1 base from J, with 8 bases between. This CDR3 is built from 13 residues. CDR3 residues: CASSSTDSYEQYF. CDR3 in DNA: TGTGCCAGCAGTTCTACAGATTCCTACGAGCAGTACTTC.

The chain is built from TRBV6-1 and TRBJ1-5; possible D gene TRBD1, 6 bases. From germline, CDR1 is MNHNS and CDR2 SASEGT. V lost 3 bases and J 7 bases, leaving 10 bases between the germline ends. The CDR3 length is 13 residues. The CDR3 nucleotides are TGTGCCAGCAGTGACGCAGGGGACCAGCCCCAGCATTTT. Translated: CASSDAGDQPQHF.

The chain has TRBV5-4 and TRBJ1-6; D gene unclear. Trimming pared 2 bases from V and 7 bases from J, leaving 13 bases between. Looked up from germline, CDR1 is SGHNT and CDR2 is YYREEE (reference sequence). The CDR3 loop spans 15 amino acids. CDR3 DNA: TGTGCCAGCAGCTTCTTATCGGGGAGGAATTCACCCCTCCACTTT. It encodes CASSFLSGRNSPLHF.

This chain uses TRBV29-1 with TRBJ1-1, with D unclear. V lost 7 bases and J lost 0, with 6 bases in between. Germline V lookup: CDR1 SQVTM, CDR2 ANQGSEA. The CDR3 totals 11 residues. CDR3 nucleotide sequence: TGCAGCGCCCAGGTGAACACTGAAGCTTTCTTT. It specifies CSAQVNTEAFF.

CDR3 sequence: CASSHVDLFNEQFF. The CDR3 DNA sequence: TGTGCCAGCAGCCACGTCGACTTATTCAATGAGCAGTTCTTC. The chain combines TRBV7-9 with TRBJ2-1; D not certain. Germline V gives CDR1 SEHNR, CDR2 FQNEAQ (reference sequence). This CDR3 region has 14 residues. V lost 5 bases to trimming and J lost 6 bases, with 14 bases between them.

This sequence joins TRBV18 and TRBJ1-1, with D unresolved. From germline, CDR1 is KGHSH and CDR2 LQKENI. The CDR3 is 14 residues long. Trimming shortened V by 5 bases and J by 1 base, and 11 bases separated the two germline ends. The CDR3 is CASSYAGSNTEAFF. Written as DNA, the CDR3 is TGTGCCAGCTCATACGCAGGCTCGAACACTGAAGCTTTCTTT.

The gene calls are TRBV7-9 and TRBJ1-2; perhaps TRBD1 as D (6 bases). Germline loops: CDR1 SEHNR, CDR2 FQNEAQ (reference sequence). Between the trimmed V and J ends, which lost 1 base and 6 bases, there was a span of 15 bases. CDR3 length: 15 amino acids. The CDR3 bases are TGTGCCAGCAGCTTAGGATCAGGGGTCAATGATGGCTACACCTTC. Amino acids: CASSLGSGVNDGYTF.

The chain links TRBV29-1 to TRBJ2-2; 9 nucleotides line up with TRBD2. V was clipped by 1 base and J by 8 bases; unmatched bases: 8. Per the germline V gene, CDR1 is SQVTM and CDR2 is ANQGSEA. The CDR3 has 15 residues. Here the CDR3 reads CSVEVSSGMSGELFF. DNA of the CDR3: TGCAGCGTTGAAGTTTCTAGCGGGATGTCTGGGGAGCTGTTTTTT.

J is TRBJ1-2 and V is TRBV6-6; D uncertain. The CDR3 is made up of 10 amino acids. CDR1 is MNHNY, CDR2 SVGAGI, per germline (reference sequence). V lost 7 bases, J lost 7 bases, and 7 bases lay in between. The CDR3 DNA is TGTGCCAGCATGTTGGGTGGCTACACCTTC. Amino acids: CASMLGGYTF.

The chain combines TRBV19 with TRBJ2-5; the D gene could be TRBD1 or TRBD2 (5 bases each). The CDR3 contains 16 residues. Trimming removed 4 bases at V and 2 bases at J, with 17 bases between. Germline CDR1 LNHDA, CDR2 SQIVND (reference sequence). CDR3 nucleotide sequence: TGTGCCAGTAGTACCACCGGGACCGGTATACAAGAGACCCAGTACTTC. Amino acids: CASSTTGTGIQETQYF.

This clone was seen a single time. The CDR3 region has the DNA TGTGCCAGCAGACCTGGACAGGGGAACACTGAAGCTTTCTTT. Translated: CASRPGQGNTEAFF. This rearrangement joins TRBV3-1 (or the pseudogene TRBV3-2) to TRBJ1-1; 8 nucleotides match TRBD1. The trim removed 6 bases at V and 1 base at J, leaving 4 bases unmatched. CDR1 LGHDT and CDR2 YNNKEL come from the germline V gene (reference sequence). This CDR3 has 14 amino acids.

The chain links TRBV10-3 to TRBJ1-2; 8 bases map to TRBD1. Germline V lookup: CDR1 ENHRY, CDR2 SYGVKD. This CDR3 has 16 amino acids. V lost 10 bases, J lost 0 bases, and 13 bases stayed unmatched. In nucleotides, the CDR3 is TGTGCCACCACGGGGCAGGGGGCTCTATCTAACTATGGCTACACCTTC. Protein product: CATTGQGALSNYGYTF.

The V call is TRBV9, the J call TRBJ2-1, with TRBD2 matching over 7 bases. The J segment lost 8 bases and the V segment lost 3 bases, leaving 14 bases of the junction unmatched. CDR1 is SGDLS and CDR2 is YYNGEE in the germline V gene. The CDR3 has 16 amino acids. Here the CDR3 reads CASSATGTMHRDEQFF. In DNA form, the CDR3 reads TGTGCCAGCAGCGCCACCGGGACTATGCATCGGGATGAGCAGTTCTTC.

The V gene is TRBV4-2, the J gene TRBJ2-7, with D maybe TRBD1 (6 bases). This CDR3 region has 15 residues. The germline V and J ends were trimmed by 1 base and 2 bases, with 12 bases remaining between them. Germline CDR1 is LGHNA and CDR2 is YNFKEQ. The CDR3: CASSQGRAGAYEQYF. CDR3 in DNA: TGTGCCAGCAGCCAAGGACGGGCAGGGGCCTACGAGCAGTACTTC.

The J gene is TRBJ1-2, the V gene TRBV5-1, with D possibly matching TRBD1 (5 bases). CDR1 SGHRS and CDR2 YFSETQ come from the germline V gene. CDR3 length: 16 residues. V was pared by 2 bases and J by 0 bases, with 14 bases between. The CDR3 sequence: CASSFTPGSANYGYTF. CDR3 sequence (DNA): TGCGCCAGCAGCTTTACCCCAGGGTCAGCTAACTATGGCTACACCTTC.

The rearrangement links TRBV27 to TRBJ1-2; TRBD1 agrees at 10 bases. This CDR3 is 14 amino acids long. V dropped 5 bases and J dropped 7; count of bases not matched to a gene: 7. CDR1 is MNHEY, CDR2 SMNVEV, per germline (reference sequence). The CDR3 sequence: CASSPPGTGVGYTF. For the CDR3, the DNA is TGTGCCAGCAGTCCCCCCGGGACAGGGGTTGGCTACACCTTC.

The chain uses TRBV4-1 and TRBJ1-4; D is unresolved. The V end was cut by 1 base, the J end by 0 bases, with 6 bases between. The CDR3 covers 15 residues. CDR1 and CDR2 from the germline V gene are MGHRA and YSYEKL. CDR3 nucleotides: TGCGCCAGCAGCCAAGCCCTTGCAACTAATGAAAAACTGTTTTTT. This translates into CASSQALATNEKLFF.